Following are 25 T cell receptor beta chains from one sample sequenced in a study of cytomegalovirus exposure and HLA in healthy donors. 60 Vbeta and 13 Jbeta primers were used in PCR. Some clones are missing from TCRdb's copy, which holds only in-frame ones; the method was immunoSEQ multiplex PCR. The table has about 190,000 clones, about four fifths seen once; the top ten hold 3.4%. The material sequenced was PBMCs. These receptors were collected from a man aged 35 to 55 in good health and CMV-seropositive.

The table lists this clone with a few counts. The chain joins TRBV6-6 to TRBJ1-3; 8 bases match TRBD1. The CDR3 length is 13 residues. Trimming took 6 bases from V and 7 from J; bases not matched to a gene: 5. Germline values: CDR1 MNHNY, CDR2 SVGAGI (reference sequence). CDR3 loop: CASSRGLGNTIYF. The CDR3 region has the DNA TGTGCCAGCAGCAGGGGGCTGGGGAACACCATATATTTT.

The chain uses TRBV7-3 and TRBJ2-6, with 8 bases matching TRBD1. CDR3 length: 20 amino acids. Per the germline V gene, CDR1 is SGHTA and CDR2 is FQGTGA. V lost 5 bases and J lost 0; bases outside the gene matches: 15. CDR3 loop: CASSSRDRKPFSSGANVLTF. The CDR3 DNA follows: TGTGCCAGCAGCAGCCGGGACAGGAAACCTTTTAGCTCTGGGGCCAACGTCCTGACTTTC.

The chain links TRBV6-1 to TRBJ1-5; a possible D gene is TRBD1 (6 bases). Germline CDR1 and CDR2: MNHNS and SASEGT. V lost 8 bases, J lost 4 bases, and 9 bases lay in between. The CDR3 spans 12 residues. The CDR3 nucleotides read TGTGCCAGCCGCAGGGGTAATCAGCCCCAGCATTTT. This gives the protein CASRRGNQPQHF.

Written as DNA, the CDR3 is TGTGCCAGCAGCTCCCCCGAGTTGCCAGATACGCAGTATTTT. Translating gives CASSSPELPDTQYF. This chain joins TRBV11-2 and TRBJ2-3; D not resolved. This CDR3 has 14 residues. The germline gives CDR1 SGHAT, CDR2 FQNNGV. V was cut by 4 bases and J by 4 bases, with 12 bases left in between.

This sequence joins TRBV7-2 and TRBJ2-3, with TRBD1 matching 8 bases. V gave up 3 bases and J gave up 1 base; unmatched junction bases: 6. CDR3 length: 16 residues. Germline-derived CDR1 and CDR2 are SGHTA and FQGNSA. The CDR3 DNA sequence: TGTGCCAGCAGCTTTAGACAGGGGATCGGCACAGATACGCAGTATTTT. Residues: CASSFRQGIGTDTQYF.

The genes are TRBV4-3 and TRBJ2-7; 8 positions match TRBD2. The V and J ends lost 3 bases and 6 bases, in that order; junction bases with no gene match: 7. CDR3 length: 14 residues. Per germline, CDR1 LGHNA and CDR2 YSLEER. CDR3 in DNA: TGCGCCAGCAGCCAGGCCCGGGGGGGGCTCGAGCAGTACTTC. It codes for CASSQARGGLEQYF.

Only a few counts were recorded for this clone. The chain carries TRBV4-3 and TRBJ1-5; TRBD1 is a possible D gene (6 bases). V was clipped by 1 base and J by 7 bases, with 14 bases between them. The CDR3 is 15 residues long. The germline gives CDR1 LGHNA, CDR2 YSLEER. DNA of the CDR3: TGCGCCAGCAGCCAAGGGGGGCCAGGGAGACAGCCCCAGCATTTT. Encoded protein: CASSQGGPGRQPQHF.

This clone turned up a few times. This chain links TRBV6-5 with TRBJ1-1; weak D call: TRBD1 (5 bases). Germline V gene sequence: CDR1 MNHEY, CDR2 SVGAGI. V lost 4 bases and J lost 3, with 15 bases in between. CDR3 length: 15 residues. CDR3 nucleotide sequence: TGTGCCAGCAGTTCCCTGACATGGGGGGACACTGAAGCTTTCTTT. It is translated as CASSSLTWGDTEAFF.

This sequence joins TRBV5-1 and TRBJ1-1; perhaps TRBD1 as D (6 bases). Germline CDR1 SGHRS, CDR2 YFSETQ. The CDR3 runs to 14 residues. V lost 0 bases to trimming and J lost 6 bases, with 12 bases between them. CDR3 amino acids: CASSLGASGAEAFF. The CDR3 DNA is TGCGCCAGCAGCTTGGGGGCGTCAGGGGCTGAAGCTTTCTTT.

CDR3 in amino acids: CSVDGPRGGYTF. The CDR3 nucleotides are TGCAGCGTTGATGGGCCAAGGGGTGGCTACACCTTC. This rearrangement joins TRBV29-1 to TRBJ1-2, with D possibly TRBD1 on 5 matching bases. This CDR3 spans 12 amino acids. Germline-derived CDR1 and CDR2 are SQVTM and ANQGSEA. The V and J ends lost 3 bases and 7 bases respectively, with 12 bases between them.

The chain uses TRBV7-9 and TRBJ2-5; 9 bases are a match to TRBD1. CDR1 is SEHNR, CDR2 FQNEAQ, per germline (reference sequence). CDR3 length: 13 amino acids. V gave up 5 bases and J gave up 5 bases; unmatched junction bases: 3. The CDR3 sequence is CASSPGTGETQYF. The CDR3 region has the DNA TGTGCCAGCAGCCCGGGGACAGGGGAGACCCAGTACTTC.

CDR3 coding DNA: TGTGCCAGCAGCTTAACGGCGGACAGGGAAGCTTTCTTT. Translation: CASSLTADREAFF. The chain combines TRBV7-3 with TRBJ1-1; 7 nucleotides match TRBD1. CDR1 is SGHTA and CDR2 is FQGTGA in the germline V gene. The CDR3 spans 13 residues. Losses at the gene ends were 0 bases for V and 8 bases for J; bases not matched to a gene: 3.

The CDR3 DNA reads as TGTGCCAGCAGAAACGGGGGAGGCAGTCAGCCCCAGCATTTT. It specifies CASRNGGGSQPQHF. The rearrangement uses TRBV2 and TRBJ1-5; weak D call: TRBD1 (5 bases). Trimming removed 6 bases at V and 6 bases at J, with 15 bases between. CDR3 size: 14 residues. The germline V gene encodes CDR1 SNHLY and CDR2 FYNNEI.

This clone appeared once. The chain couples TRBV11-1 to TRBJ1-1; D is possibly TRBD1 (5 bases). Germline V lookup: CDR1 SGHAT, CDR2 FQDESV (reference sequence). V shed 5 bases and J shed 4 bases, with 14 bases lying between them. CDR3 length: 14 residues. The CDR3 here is CASSPISGITEAFF. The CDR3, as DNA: TGTGCCAGCAGCCCAATCTCAGGGATCACTGAAGCTTTCTTT.

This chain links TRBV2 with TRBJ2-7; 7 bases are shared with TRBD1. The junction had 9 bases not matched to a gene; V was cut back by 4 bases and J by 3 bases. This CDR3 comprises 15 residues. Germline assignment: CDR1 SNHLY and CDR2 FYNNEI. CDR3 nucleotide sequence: TGTGCCAGCAGTGGCGTCCGGGACAGTTACTACGAGCAGTACTTC. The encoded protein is CASSGVRDSYYEQYF.

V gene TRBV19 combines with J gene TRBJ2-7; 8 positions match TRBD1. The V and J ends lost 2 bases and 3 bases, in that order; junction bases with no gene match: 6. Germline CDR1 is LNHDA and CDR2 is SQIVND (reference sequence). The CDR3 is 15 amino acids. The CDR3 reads CASSIQGATNYEQYF. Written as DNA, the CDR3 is TGTGCCAGTAGTATACAGGGGGCGACGAACTACGAGCAGTACTTC.

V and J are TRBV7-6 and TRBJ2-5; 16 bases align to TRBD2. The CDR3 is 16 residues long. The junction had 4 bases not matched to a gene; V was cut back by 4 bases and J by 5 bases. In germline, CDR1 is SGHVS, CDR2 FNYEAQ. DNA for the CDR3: TGTGCCAGCAGCTCCGTGGGACTAGCGGGAGGGGAGACCCAGTACTTC. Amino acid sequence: CASSSVGLAGGETQYF.

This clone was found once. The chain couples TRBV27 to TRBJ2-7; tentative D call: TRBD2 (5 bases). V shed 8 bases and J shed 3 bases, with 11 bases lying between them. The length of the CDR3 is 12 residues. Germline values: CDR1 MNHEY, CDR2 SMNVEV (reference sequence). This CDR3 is CASGTSHYEQYF. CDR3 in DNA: TGTGCCAGCGGAACTAGTCACTACGAGCAGTACTTC.

The CDR3 sequence: CASSFGQGPGNTIYF. CDR3 nucleotides: TGTGCCAGCAGCTTTGGACAGGGGCCTGGAAACACCATATATTTT. The chain links TRBV5-8 to TRBJ1-3, with TRBD1 matching over 9 bases. Germline values: CDR1 SGHTS, CDR2 YDEGEE. This CDR3 is 15 amino acids long. Germline trimming cut 2 bases from V and 2 bases from J; bases unmatched to any gene: 2.

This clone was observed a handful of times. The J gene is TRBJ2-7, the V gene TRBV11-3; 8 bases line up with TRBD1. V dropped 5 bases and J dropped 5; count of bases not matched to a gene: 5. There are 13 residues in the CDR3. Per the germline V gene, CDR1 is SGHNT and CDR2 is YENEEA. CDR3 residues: CASSPPGGNEQYF. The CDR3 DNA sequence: TGTGCCAGCAGCCCACCAGGGGGCAACGAGCAGTACTTC.

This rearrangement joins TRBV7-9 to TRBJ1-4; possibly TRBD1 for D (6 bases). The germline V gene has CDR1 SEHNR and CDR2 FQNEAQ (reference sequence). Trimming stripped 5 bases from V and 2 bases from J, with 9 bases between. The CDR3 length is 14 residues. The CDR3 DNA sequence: TGTGCCAGCAGCCGGACAGAGACTAATGAAAAACTGTTTTTT. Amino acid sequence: CASSRTETNEKLFF.

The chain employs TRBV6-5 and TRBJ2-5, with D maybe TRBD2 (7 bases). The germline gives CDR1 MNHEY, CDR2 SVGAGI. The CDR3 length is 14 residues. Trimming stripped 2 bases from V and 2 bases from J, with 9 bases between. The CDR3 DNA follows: TGTGCCAGCAGTTACAGGGGGGGGCAAGAGACCCAGTACTTC. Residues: CASSYRGGQETQYF.

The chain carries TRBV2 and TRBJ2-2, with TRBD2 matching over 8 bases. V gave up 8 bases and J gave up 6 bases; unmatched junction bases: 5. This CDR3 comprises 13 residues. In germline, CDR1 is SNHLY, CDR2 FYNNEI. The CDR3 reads CASGREGAGELFF. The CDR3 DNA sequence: TGTGCCAGCGGCCGGGAGGGCGCCGGGGAGCTGTTTTTT.

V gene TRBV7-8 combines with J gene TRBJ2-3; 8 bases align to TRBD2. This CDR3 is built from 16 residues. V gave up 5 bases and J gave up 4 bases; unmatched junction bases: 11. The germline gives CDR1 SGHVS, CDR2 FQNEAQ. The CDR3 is CASSPWGLAGADTQYF. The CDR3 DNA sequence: TGTGCCAGCAGCCCATGGGGCCTAGCGGGCGCAGATACGCAGTATTTT.

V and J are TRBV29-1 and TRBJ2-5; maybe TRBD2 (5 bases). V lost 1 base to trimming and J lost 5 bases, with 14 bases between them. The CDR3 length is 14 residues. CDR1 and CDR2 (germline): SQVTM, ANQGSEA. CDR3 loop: CSVEAPLGGETQYF. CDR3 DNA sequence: TGCAGCGTTGAAGCCCCCCTAGGCGGGGAGACCCAGTACTTC.